Sequencing of this TCR beta chain was carried out in a study of T cells in Graves' hyperthyroidism and ophthalmopathy. V shed 5 bases and J 2 bases; nucleotides not matched to a gene: 8. This CDR3 contains 15 residues. Looked up from germline, CDR1 is SGHVS and CDR2 is FNYEAQ. Patients with ophthalmopathy all had a Clinical Activity Score of at least 3, a NOSPECS grade of at least 4 and duration under 3 months. Study-level points and caveats: Ophthalmopathy and stable hyperthyroidism were told apart by a 13 V-J model. Within blood appeared most thyroid clonotypes that had expanded above 0.001.

RNA transcripts yielded amplified TCR beta CDR3 regions. With the HTBI primer set, the TCR CDR3 went through a first round of RT-PCR. One entry per CDR3 protein results from TCRdb running MiXCR on the multiplex PCR reads. The sample gives around 300,000 distinct CDR3 sequences, about 20% of which show up once; around 64% is in the top ten. This clonotype was recorded many times. The antigen is undetermined. The chain is built from TRBV7-6 and TRBJ2-7, with 8 bases matching TRBD2. The receptor comes from a young man with Graves' ophthalmopathy. Source material: blood. The CDR3 coding sequence is TGTGCCAGCAGCCAAGAAGCGGGAGCGACCTACGAGCAGTACTTC. Translation gives CASSQEAGATYEQYF.